A selection of T cell receptor beta chains follows, all from one sample in a study of graft-versus-host responses after intestinal transplantation. These receptors are not linked to any known antigen. Sequencing was performed with immunoSEQ multiplex PCR; in TCRdb, only in-frame clones are kept and a portion is missing. The table records about 85,000 clones, roughly four fifths of them present only once. The sample was unstimulated CD8+ T cells sorted from spleen or lymph node cells, taken before intestinal transplant. These receptors all stem from a human donor who received an intestinal transplant. Both conserved end residues are part of each CDR3. The D gene is left open where the match is weak. Size is omitted from some rows. Given values are once, few, many or a class for expanded clones.

CDR3	DNA	J	D	size	V
CASSEFRQEYGNQPQHF	TGTGCCAGCAGTGAATTTAGACAGGAGTATGGCAATCAGCCCCAGCATTTT	TRBJ1-5	.	.	TRBV6-1
CASSHPGGRGAGYGYTF	TGTGCCAGCAGCCACCCCGGTGGGAGGGGGGCTGGCTATGGCTACACCTTC	TRBJ1-2	.	.	TRBV4-2
CASSYNRDSSYEQYF	TGTGCCAGCAGTTACAATCGGGACTCTTCCTACGAGCAGTACTTC	TRBJ2-7	.	.	TRBV6-5
CASQRQGDYNSPLHF	TGTGCCAGCCAAAGACAGGGGGATTATAATTCACCCCTCCACTTT	TRBJ1-6	TRBD1	.	TRBV6-1
CASSLGTPGTLNQPQHF	TGTGCCAGCAGCTTAGGCACGCCCGGGACACTCAATCAGCCCCAGCATTTT	TRBJ1-5	.	.	TRBV13
CASSLDGTSGSTDTQYF	TGTGCCAGCAGCTTGGACGGGACTAGCGGGAGCACAGATACGCAGTATTTT	TRBJ2-3	TRBD2	.	TRBV5-8
CASSSGKQYEYYEQYF	TGTGCCAGCAGCTCCGGGAAACAGTACGAGTACTACGAGCAGTACTTC	TRBJ2-7	.	once	TRBV7-4
CASSVGPPAEKLFF	TGTGCCAGCAGCGTAGGGCCACCGGCGGAAAAACTGTTTTTT	TRBJ1-4	.	.	TRBV9
CASSPGLAYKETQYF	TGTGCCAGCAGCCCGGGACTAGCGTATAAAGAGACCCAGTACTTC	TRBJ2-5	TRBD2	.	TRBV7-6
CASSNRGNEQFF	TGTGCCAGCAGTAACAGGGGCAATGAGCAGTTCTTC	TRBJ2-1	TRBD1	.	TRBV6-5
CASLRDLAKNIQYF	TGTGCCAGCCTCCGGGATCTGGCCAAAAACATTCAGTACTTC	TRBJ2-4	.	.	TRBV2
CASSPVDRANEKLFF	TGTGCCAGCTCACCTGTCGACAGGGCAAATGAAAAACTGTTTTTT	TRBJ1-4	TRBD1	.	TRBV18
CASSPPLGPNEQFF	TGTGCCAGCTCACCACCGTTGGGGCCGAATGAGCAGTTCTTC	TRBJ2-1	.	.	TRBV18
CASSVQWALADTDTQYF	TGTGCCAGCAGTGTGCAGTGGGCACTAGCGGACACAGATACGCAGTATTTT	TRBJ2-3	TRBD2	.	TRBV27
CASSKGGRHQPQHF	TGTGCCAGCAGCAAAGGCGGCCGACATCAGCCCCAGCATTTT	TRBJ1-5	.	.	TRBV21-1
CASSQEKLFF	TGTGCCAGCAGTCAAGAAAAACTGTTTTTT	TRBJ1-4	.	.	TRBV25-1
CSATGFYEQYF	TGCAGTGCGACCGGGTTCTACGAGCAGTACTTC	TRBJ2-7	.	.	TRBV20-1
CASSPRTARDEKLFF	TGTGCCAGCAGCCCACGGACAGCTAGGGATGAAAAACTGTTTTTT	TRBJ1-4	.	.	TRBV4-2
CASSPTGRDGYTF	TGTGCCAGCTCACCTACAGGAAGGGATGGCTACACCTTC	TRBJ1-2	.	.	TRBV18
CASSYSSYTYGYTF	TGTGCCAGCAGTTACTCGTCTTACACCTATGGCTACACCTTC	TRBJ1-2	.	.	TRBV6-6
CASSLPTGLLSYEQYF	TGTGCCAGCAGCCTTCCGACAGGGCTCCTTTCCTACGAGCAGTACTTC	TRBJ2-7	TRBD1	.	TRBV5-6
CSVAALAGDEQYF	TGCAGCGTTGCTGCGCTAGCGGGAGACGAGCAGTACTTC	TRBJ2-7	TRBD2	.	TRBV29-1
CASSEASWTLNTDTQYF	TGTGCCAGCAGTGAAGCGTCATGGACTTTAAACACAGATACGCAGTATTTT	TRBJ2-3	.	.	TRBV6-1
CASSEVAGSSGEKLFF	TGTGCCAGCAGTGAAGTAGCAGGGTCATCAGGTGAAAAACTGTTTTTT	TRBJ1-4	.	.	TRBV6-1
CASSESSYEQYF	TGCGCCAGCAGTGAGAGCTCCTACGAGCAGTACTTC	TRBJ2-7	.	.	TRBV10-1
CASSLAYLQGEGGEYNEQFF	TGTGCCAGCAGCTTAGCCTACCTACAGGGAGAGGGAGGGGAATACAATGAGCAGTTCTTC	TRBJ2-1	.	.	TRBV7-2
CASSFAGGAYNEQFF	TGTGCCAGCAGCTTTGCAGGGGGCGCCTACAATGAGCAGTTCTTC	TRBJ2-1	TRBD1	.	TRBV7-2
CASSLLGGNSEAFF	TGTGCCAGCAGCTTATTGGGAGGTAATAGCGAAGCTTTCTTT	TRBJ1-1	.	.	TRBV7-4
CAISDTDSNYGYTF	TGTGCCATCAGTGACACAGACAGTAACTATGGCTACACCTTC	TRBJ1-2	.	.	TRBV10-3
CASSVVTSGSYNEQFF	TGTGCCAGCAGCGTAGTAACTAGCGGCTCCTACAATGAGCAGTTCTTC	TRBJ2-1	TRBD2	.	TRBV7-9
CASSQAPGDTEAFF	TGCGCCAGCAGCCAAGCTCCAGGGGACACTGAAGCTTTCTTT	TRBJ1-1	.	.	TRBV4-1
CASSSGLAGNEQFF	TGTGCCAGCAGCTCGGGACTAGCGGGGAATGAGCAGTTCTTC	TRBJ2-1	TRBD2	.	TRBV13
CATSRDYSIRNPATNEKLFF	TGTGCCACCAGCAGAGATTACTCAATCAGGAATCCGGCAACTAATGAAAAACTGTTTTTT	TRBJ1-4	.	.	TRBV15
CASSLFPYPGELFF	TGTGCCAGCAGTTTATTCCCCTACCCCGGGGAGCTGTTTTTT	TRBJ2-2	.	.	TRBV27
CASSEEGTYEQYF	TGTGCCAGCAGTGAGGAGGGGACCTACGAGCAGTACTTC	TRBJ2-7	.	.	TRBV2
CASSSRTGGSDGELFF	TGTGCCAGCAGCTCACGGACAGGGGGTAGTGACGGGGAGCTGTTTTTT	TRBJ2-2	TRBD1	.	TRBV7-9
CASSLLQADTGELFF	TGCGCCAGCAGCTTGTTGCAGGCGGACACCGGGGAGCTGTTTTTT	TRBJ2-2	.	.	TRBV5-1
CASSEGTSRGETQYF	TGTGCCAGCAGTGAAGGGACTAGCAGAGGAGAGACCCAGTACTTC	TRBJ2-5	TRBD2	.	TRBV6-1
CASSGRMNTEAFF	TGTGCCAGCAGTGGGAGAATGAACACTGAAGCTTTCTTT	TRBJ1-1	.	.	TRBV6-1
CASSGSGSDTQYF	TGTGCCAGCAGTGGGTCGGGTTCAGATACGCAGTATTTT	TRBJ2-3	.	.	TRBV2
CASSAGVGETQYF	TGTGCCAGCAGCGCAGGGGTGGGGGAGACCCAGTACTTC	TRBJ2-5	.	few	TRBV9
CASSQEVRAEDEQFF	TGCGCCAGCAGCCAAGAGGTCCGGGCCGAGGATGAGCAGTTCTTC	TRBJ2-1	.	.	TRBV4-1
CASSLYSLNTGELFF	TGTGCCAGCAGTTTATACAGCCTGAACACCGGGGAGCTGTTTTTT	TRBJ2-2	.	.	TRBV28
CASSWGTGYYEQYF	TGTGCCAGTTCCTGGGGGACAGGATACTACGAGCAGTACTTC	TRBJ2-7	TRBD1	.	TRBV27